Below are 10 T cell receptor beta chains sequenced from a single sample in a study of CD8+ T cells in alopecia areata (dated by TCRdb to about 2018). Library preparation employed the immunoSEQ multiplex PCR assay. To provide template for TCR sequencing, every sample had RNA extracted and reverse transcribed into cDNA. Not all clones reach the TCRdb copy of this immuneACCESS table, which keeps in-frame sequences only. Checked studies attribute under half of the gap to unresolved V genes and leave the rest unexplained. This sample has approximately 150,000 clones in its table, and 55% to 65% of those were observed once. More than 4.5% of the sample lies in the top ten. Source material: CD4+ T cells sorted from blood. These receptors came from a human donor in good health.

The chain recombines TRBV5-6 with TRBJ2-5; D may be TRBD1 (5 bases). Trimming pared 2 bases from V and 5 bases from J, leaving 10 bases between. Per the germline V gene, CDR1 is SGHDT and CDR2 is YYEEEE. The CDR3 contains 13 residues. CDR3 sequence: CASSFPGPETQYF. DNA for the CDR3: TGTGCCAGCAGCTTTCCAGGGCCGGAGACCCAGTACTTC.

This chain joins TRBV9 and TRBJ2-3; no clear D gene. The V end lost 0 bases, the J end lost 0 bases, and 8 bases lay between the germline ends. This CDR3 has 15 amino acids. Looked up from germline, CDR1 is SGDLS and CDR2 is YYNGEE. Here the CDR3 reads CASSVASASTDTQYF. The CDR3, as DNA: TGTGCCAGCAGCGTAGCTTCTGCTAGCACAGATACGCAGTATTTT. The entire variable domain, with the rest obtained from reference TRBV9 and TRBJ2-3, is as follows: DSGVTQTPKHLITATGQRVTLRCSPRSGDLSVYWYQQSLDQGLQFLIQYYNGEERAKGNILERFSAQQFPDLHSELNLSSLELGDSALYFCASSVASASTDTQYFGPGTRLTVL.

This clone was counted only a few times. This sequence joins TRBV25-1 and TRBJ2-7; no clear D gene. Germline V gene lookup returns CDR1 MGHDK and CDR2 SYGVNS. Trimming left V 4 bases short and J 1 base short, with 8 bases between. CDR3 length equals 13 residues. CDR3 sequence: CASSALHSYEQYF. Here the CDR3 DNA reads TGTGCCAGCAGTGCATTACATTCCTACGAGCAGTACTTC.

The CDR3 region is CASSSRTLAGVGPSTDTQYF. The CDR3 bases are TGCGCCAGCAGCTCACGCACCCTAGCGGGAGTCGGACCTAGCACAGATACGCAGTATTTT. The chain recombines TRBV4-1 with TRBJ2-3, with TRBD2 matching 10 bases. The germline V gene encodes CDR1 MGHRA and CDR2 YSYEKL. Trimming at V came to 5 bases and at J to 0 bases, leaving 17 bases not matched to a gene. The CDR3 length is 20 residues.

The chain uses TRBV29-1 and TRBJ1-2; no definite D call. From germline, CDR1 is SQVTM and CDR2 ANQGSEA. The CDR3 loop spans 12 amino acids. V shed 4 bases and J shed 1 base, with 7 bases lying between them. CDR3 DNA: TGCAGCGTTGGACCGAGTAACTATGGCTACACCTTC. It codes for CSVGPSNYGYTF.

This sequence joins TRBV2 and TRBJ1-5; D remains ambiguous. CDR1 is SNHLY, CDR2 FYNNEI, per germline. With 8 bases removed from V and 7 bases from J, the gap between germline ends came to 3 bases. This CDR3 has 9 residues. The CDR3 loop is CASGQPQHF. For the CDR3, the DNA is TGTGCCAGCGGACAGCCCCAGCATTTT. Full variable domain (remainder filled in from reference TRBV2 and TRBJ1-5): EPEVTQTPSHQVTQMGQEVILRCVPISNHLYFYWYRQILGQKVEFLVSFYNNEISEKSEIFDDQFSVERPDGSNFTLKIRSTKLEDSAMYFCASGQPQHFGDGTRLSIL.

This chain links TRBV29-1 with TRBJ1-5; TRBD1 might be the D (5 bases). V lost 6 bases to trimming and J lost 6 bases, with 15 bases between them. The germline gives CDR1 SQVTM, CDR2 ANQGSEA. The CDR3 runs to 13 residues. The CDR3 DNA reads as TGCAGCGTAGGGGACCGCCGGGGTCAGCCCCAGCATTTT. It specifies CSVGDRRGQPQHF.

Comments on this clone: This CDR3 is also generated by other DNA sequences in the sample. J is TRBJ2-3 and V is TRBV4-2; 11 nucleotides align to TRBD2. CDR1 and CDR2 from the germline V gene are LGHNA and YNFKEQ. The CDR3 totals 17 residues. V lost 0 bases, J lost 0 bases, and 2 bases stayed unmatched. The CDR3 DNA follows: TGTGCCAGCAGCCAAGAGAGGACTAGCGGGAGCACAGATACGCAGTATTTT. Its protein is CASSQERTSGSTDTQYF.

The CDR3 protein is CSAARRELGLDTQYF. The CDR3 DNA reads as TGCAGCGCCGCGCGGCGGGAGCTGGGTCTAGATACGCAGTATTTT. This chain joins TRBV29-1 and TRBJ2-3; 7 nucleotides line up with TRBD2. The CDR3 is 15 amino acids. CDR1 is SQVTM, CDR2 ANQGSEA, per germline. After removal of 7 bases from V and 5 bases from J, the junction contained 15 bases not matched to a gene.

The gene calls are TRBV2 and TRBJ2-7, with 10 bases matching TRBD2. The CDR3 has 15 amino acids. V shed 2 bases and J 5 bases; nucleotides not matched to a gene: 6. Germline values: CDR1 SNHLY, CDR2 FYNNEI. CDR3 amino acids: CASSELAGALHEQYF. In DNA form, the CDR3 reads TGTGCCAGCAGTGAACTAGCGGGAGCGTTACACGAGCAGTACTTC.